The 14 T cell receptor beta chains below all came from one sample that was sequenced in a study of control samples from healthy donors and cancer patients. Data came from immunoSEQ multiplex PCR; TCRdb stores just in-frame clones and leaves some out. The repertoire includes 200,000 or so clones, around 94% of them detected once, and about 1.6% sits in the top ten. The sequencing sample was made of blood. The receptors originated from a man aged 50 to 59 in good health.

This sequence joins TRBV25-1 and TRBJ1-2; D call uncertain. The germline V gene has CDR1 MGHDK and CDR2 SYGVNS. V lost 4 bases and J lost 6, with 12 bases in between. The CDR3 runs to 13 residues. The CDR3 DNA reads as TGTGCCAGCAGTGCTGGGCCCTTTAATGGCTACACCTTC. Protein: CASSAGPFNGYTF.

J is TRBJ1-5 and V is TRBV5-1; maybe TRBD1 (5 bases). Trimming shortened V by 0 bases and J by 5 bases, and 9 bases separated the two germline ends. Germline V gene lookup returns CDR1 SGHRS and CDR2 YFSETQ. This CDR3 region has 14 residues. The CDR3 DNA sequence: TGCGCCAGCAGCTTGGGAGGGGAGCATCAGCCCCAGCATTTT. Its protein is CASSLGGEHQPQHF. Full variable domain (outside the CDR3, taken from reference TRBV5-1 and TRBJ1-5): KAGVTQTPRYLIKTRGQQVTLSCSPISGHRSVSWYQQTPGQGLQFLFEYFSETQRNKGNFPGRFSGRQFSNSRSEMNVSTLELGDSALYLCASSLGGEHQPQHFGDGTRLSIL.

The chain carries TRBV30 and TRBJ1-4; D unclear. CDR1 and CDR2 from the germline V gene are GTSNPN and SVGIG (reference sequence). Deletions cut 3 bases from V and 8 bases from J, with 19 bases between. The CDR3 totals 15 residues. The CDR3 region has the DNA TGTGCCTGGAGAAGAACGGTTTCTGCGGCCGAAAAACTGTTTTTT. This codes for CAWRRTVSAAEKLFF.

This clone was counted once. This chain links TRBV19 with TRBJ1-5; D ambiguous. V lost 3 bases and J lost 2, with 8 bases in between. CDR1 is LNHDA and CDR2 is SQIVND in the germline V gene (reference sequence). This CDR3 is built from 14 residues. The CDR3: CASSIREGNQPQHF. CDR3 nucleotide sequence: TGTGCCAGTAGTATTAGGGAGGGCAATCAGCCCCAGCATTTT.

The gene calls are TRBV19 and TRBJ2-3; 12 positions agree with TRBD2. Germline lookup yields CDR1 LNHDA and CDR2 SQIVND (reference sequence). The CDR3 extends over 15 amino acids. The V gene end was trimmed by 7 bases and the J gene end by 3 bases; junction bases not matched to a gene: 5. DNA of the CDR3: TGTGCCAGTACCCCCCTAGCGGGGGGGACAGATACGCAGTATTTT. Amino acids: CASTPLAGGTDTQYF.

The V gene is TRBV5-8, the J gene TRBJ1-2; TRBD1 matches 7 bases. V lost 4 bases to trimming and J lost 0 bases; unmatched junction nucleotides: 6. There are 15 residues in the CDR3. Germline assignment: CDR1 SGHTS and CDR2 YDEGEE. The DNA for the CDR3 is TGTGCCAGCAGCGGCCGGGACAGAGCTAACTATGGCTACACCTTC. Protein product: CASSGRDRANYGYTF.

With respect to this clone: Other DNA sequences in the sample encode the same CDR3. This chain uses TRBV18 with TRBJ2-1, with 9 nucleotides matching TRBD1. Germline CDR1 reads KGHSH; CDR2 reads LQKENI. CDR3 length: 14 residues. J was trimmed by 4 bases and V by 2 bases; bases with no gene match: 0. This CDR3 is CASSPGQGYNEQFF. CDR3 coding DNA: TGTGCCAGCTCACCAGGACAGGGGTACAATGAGCAGTTCTTC.

The chain joins TRBV6-8 to TRBJ2-1, with a weak D call TRBD2 (6 bases). The V and J ends lost 5 bases and 2 bases respectively, with 13 bases between them. CDR1 and CDR2 (germline): MNHGY, SAAAGT. The CDR3 has 15 amino acids. The CDR3: CASSRRRGTYNEQFF. CDR3 DNA: TGTGCCAGCAGTCGACGCCGGGGGACCTACAATGAGCAGTTCTTC.

The chain couples TRBV28 to TRBJ2-5; TRBD1 aligns across 9 bases. V lost 3 bases, J lost 5 bases, and 7 bases stayed unmatched. This CDR3 has 15 residues. Germline loops: CDR1 MDHEN, CDR2 SYDVKM. CDR3 in DNA: TGTGCCAGCAGTTTTGGGACAGGGAGGTATGAGACCCAGTACTTC. It encodes CASSFGTGRYETQYF. The full variable domain, in which reference TRBV28 and TRBJ2-5 provide the parts outside the CDR3, is DVKVTQSSRYLVKRTGEKVFLECVQDMDHENMFWYRQDPGLGLRLIYFSYDVKMKEKGDIPEGYSVSREKKERFSLILESASTNQTSMYLCASSFGTGRYETQYFGPGTRLLVL.

V and J are TRBV5-8 and TRBJ2-4, with 7 bases that match TRBD2. Germline V gene lookup returns CDR1 SGHTS and CDR2 YDEGEE. Germline trimming cut 4 bases from V and 7 bases from J; bases unmatched to any gene: 11. This CDR3 contains 15 residues. Here the CDR3 reads CASSPGGGRVNIQYF. The CDR3 DNA follows: TGTGCCAGCAGCCCCGGCGGTGGGAGGGTTAACATTCAGTACTTC. Variable domain in full (rest from reference TRBV5-8 and TRBJ2-4): EAGVTQSPTHLIKTRGQQATLRCSPISGHTSVYWYQQALGLGLQFLLWYDEGEERNRGNFPPRFSGRQFPNYSSELNVNALELEDSALYLCASSPGGGRVNIQYFGAGTRLSVL.

The chain has TRBV11-3 and TRBJ1-1; D perhaps matches TRBD1 (5 bases). Trimming removed 2 bases at V and 2 bases at J, with 12 bases between. This CDR3 has 15 residues. Per germline, CDR1 SGHNT and CDR2 YENEEA. The CDR3 here is CASSLSGTRNTEAFF. The CDR3 coding sequence is TGTGCCAGCAGCTTATCCGGGACGCGTAACACTGAAGCTTTCTTT. Complete variable domain (other parts from reference TRBV11-3 and TRBJ1-1): EAGVVQSPRYKIIEKKQPVAFWCNPISGHNTLYWYLQNLGQGPELLIRYENEEAVDDSQLPKDRFSAERLKGVDSTLKIQPAELGDSAVYLCASSLSGTRNTEAFFGQGTRLTVV.

The genes are TRBV7-3 and TRBJ1-1; 7 bases are a match to TRBD1. The CDR3 has 15 residues. Germline V gene data show CDR1 as SGHTA and CDR2 as FQGTGA. V gave up 0 bases and J gave up 1 base; unmatched junction bases: 2. For the CDR3, the DNA is TGTGCCAGCAGCTTAACGAGACAGGGGAACACTGAAGCTTTCTTT. The encoded protein is CASSLTRQGNTEAFF.

This clone is a singleton in its sample. The V gene is TRBV5-1, the J gene TRBJ1-2; D is uncertain. The V gene lost 0 bases and the J gene lost 4 bases, with 13 bases spanning the gap. The germline V gene has CDR1 SGHRS and CDR2 YFSETQ. This CDR3 contains 15 residues. In DNA form, the CDR3 reads TGCGCCAGCAGCTTGGCCAGCTCACAGACCTATGGCTACACCTTC. Translating gives CASSLASSQTYGYTF.

The chain links TRBV10-3 to TRBJ1-4; 8 bases agree with TRBD1. The CDR3 has 15 amino acids. Germline CDR1 is ENHRY and CDR2 is SYGVKD. The V and J ends lost 10 bases and 8 bases, in that order; junction bases with no gene match: 15. As DNA, the CDR3 is TGTGCCACCGGGGCTTCACAGGGGGAACTGGAAAAACTGTTTTTT. Translation: CATGASQGELEKLFF.